This T cell receptor (beta chain) came from a study of blood T cells in healthy people across ages. Findings of the study overall: Aged donors had fewer naive CD4+ cells and lower diversity than long-lived donors.

Each individual donor underwent a draw of ten milliliters of peripheral blood. RNA extraction gave at least 5.5 micrograms of total RNA per sample. Concerning this clonotype itself: Its target is not known.

CDR1 is MNHEY and CDR2 is SVGAGI in the germline V gene. Trimming pared 7 bases from V and 5 bases from J, leaving 17 bases between. CDR3 length equals 14 residues. A second PCR, run for roughly 6 to 11 cycles, used a sample-barcoded 5' primer plus a J-beta primer mix. TCRdb re-called the 5' RACE reads with MiXCR, one entry per CDR3 protein. The repertoire holds over 1.5 million distinct CDR3 sequences, with about 50% as singletons. Source material: blood. This TCR came from a woman aged 35 to 49 in good health. The chain employs TRBV6-5 and TRBJ1-1, with D possibly TRBD1 on 5 matching bases. This chain's CDR3 is CASTLRGIGTEAFF. In nucleotides, the CDR3 is TGTGCCAGCACCTTACGGGGGATTGGGACTGAAGCTTTCTTT.